Following are 14 T cell receptor beta chains from one sample sequenced in a study of control samples from healthy donors and cancer patients. The method was immunoSEQ multiplex PCR; TCRdb's version includes in-frame clones alone and lacks a portion of them. In the table there are roughly 120,000 clones, approximately 95% of which are singletons. The sample taken for sequencing was blood. The receptors derive from a man aged 25-45 years in good health.

The rearrangement joins TRBV3-1 (or the pseudogene TRBV3-2) to TRBJ1-4, with 8 bases aligning to TRBD1. This CDR3 contains 11 residues. Germline assignment: CDR1 LGHDT and CDR2 YNNKEL (reference sequence). The V gene end was trimmed by 4 bases and the J gene end by 16 bases; junction bases not matched to a gene: 5. The CDR3 region has the DNA TGTGCCAGCAGCCCTCGTGGGACAGGGTTTTTT. Its protein product is CASSPRGTGFF.

The gene calls are TRBV28 and TRBJ2-1; 8 nucleotides agree with TRBD1. In germline, CDR1 is MDHEN, CDR2 SYDVKM. V shed 6 bases, J shed 12 bases, and the junction held 13 bases outside the gene matches. The CDR3 totals 14 residues. CDR3 sequence reads: CASRPGQVLAGQFF. The CDR3 bases are TGTGCCAGCAGACCGGGACAGGTTTTGGCGGGGCAGTTCTTC.

The chain recombines TRBV7-3 with TRBJ1-6, with 8 bases identical to TRBD1. V dropped 2 bases and J dropped 10; count of bases not matched to a gene: 7. Per the germline V gene, CDR1 is SGHTA and CDR2 is FQGTGA. CDR3 size: 15 residues. In DNA, the CDR3 is TGTGCCAGCAGCTTAGGCAGGGGGCTAGGATCACCCCTCCACTTT. This encodes CASSLGRGLGSPLHF.

The rearrangement uses TRBV5-1 and TRBJ1-2; 8 nucleotides align to TRBD1. Germline CDR1 SGHRS, CDR2 YFSETQ. The CDR3 consists of 13 residues. V shed 4 bases and J 10 bases; nucleotides not matched to a gene: 9. CDR3 bases: TGCGCCAGCAGCCTTGGACAGGGTGCTGACTACACCTTC. Amino acid sequence: CASSLGQGADYTF.

This clone was seen just once. The CDR3 nucleotides read TGTGCCAGTTGGGCCGGGGGCGGCAATCAGCCCCAGCATTTT. It yields the protein CASWAGGGNQPQHF. This sequence joins TRBV19 and TRBJ1-5, with D possibly being TRBD1 (6 bases). The CDR3 spans 14 residues. Germline V gives CDR1 LNHDA, CDR2 SQIVND (reference sequence). Trimming removed 8 bases at V and 2 bases at J, with 13 bases between.

This rearrangement joins TRBV7-6 to TRBJ2-5; no clear D. V lost 1 base to trimming and J lost 1 base, with 10 bases between them. The CDR3 contains 15 residues. CDR1 SGHVS and CDR2 FNYEAQ come from the germline V gene. CDR3 DNA: TGTGCCAGCAGCTTAGTGCACGGTCCCCAAGAGACCCAGTACTTC. As protein: CASSLVHGPQETQYF.

This rearrangement joins TRBV19 to TRBJ1-2, with 7 positions matching TRBD1. The CDR3 covers 13 residues. J gave up 4 bases and V 6 bases, and 5 bases lay outside the gene matches. Germline V gene data show CDR1 as LNHDA and CDR2 as SQIVND (reference sequence). CDR3 amino acids: CASSPGQSYGYTF. The CDR3 DNA sequence: TGTGCCAGTAGCCCGGGACAGAGCTATGGCTACACCTTC. Full variable domain (outside the CDR3, taken from reference TRBV19 and TRBJ1-2): DGGITQSPKYLFRKEGQNVTLSCEQNLNHDAMYWYRQDPGQGLRLIYYSQIVNDFQKGDIAEGYSVSREKKESFPLTVTSAQKNPTAFYLCASSPGQSYGYTFGSGTRLTVV.

V gene TRBV6-5 combines with J gene TRBJ1-2, with 7 positions matching TRBD1. Germline values: CDR1 MNHEY, CDR2 SVGAGI. The CDR3 length is 14 residues. The V segment lost 5 bases and the J segment 9 bases; nucleotides outside the gene matches: 12. CDR3 region: CASSQRTGRYRYTF. DNA for the CDR3: TGTGCCAGCAGTCAAAGGACAGGACGTTATCGCTACACCTTC.

The rearrangement joins TRBV6-2 or TRBV6-3 to TRBJ2-5, with 10 bases identical to TRBD2. The J segment lost 5 bases and the V segment lost 6 bases, leaving 6 bases of the junction unmatched. The CDR3 runs 14 residues. Germline V gives CDR1 MNHEY, CDR2 SVGEGT. The CDR3 DNA is TGTGCCAGCAGCACCCTAGCGGGGGACGAGACCCAGTACTTC. As protein: CASSTLAGDETQYF.

V and J are TRBV19 and TRBJ1-4; a weak D match, TRBD1 (6 bases). The CDR3 length is 15 residues. Trimming removed 3 bases from V and 3 bases from J, with 11 bases in between. CDR1 is LNHDA, CDR2 SQIVND, per germline (reference sequence). This CDR3 is CASSIRQAANEKLFF. CDR3 sequence (DNA): TGTGCCAGTAGTATTCGACAGGCGGCTAATGAAAAACTGTTTTTT.

The chain links TRBV7-8 to TRBJ2-1; no reliable D call. The CDR3 spans 14 residues. V was cut by 8 bases and J by 2 bases, with 13 bases left in between. CDR1 SGHVS and CDR2 FQNEAQ come from the germline V gene. The CDR3 loop is CASCERVPYNEQFF. The CDR3 DNA reads as TGTGCCAGCTGCGAAAGGGTTCCCTACAATGAGCAGTTCTTC.

V usage is TRBV6-5 and J usage is TRBJ1-6; D is perhaps TRBD1 (5 bases). CDR1 is MNHEY, CDR2 SVGAGI, per germline. The ends were cut back, 7 bases at V and 4 bases at J, with 11 bases in the middle. This CDR3 is built from 14 residues. CDR3 nucleotide sequence: TGTGCCAGCACCCGGGACGGATATAATTCACCCCTCCACTTT. Its translation: CASTRDGYNSPLHF.

The chain recombines TRBV29-1 with TRBJ1-1; 8 bases fit TRBD1. CDR3 length equals 13 residues. V dropped 6 bases and J dropped 5; count of bases not matched to a gene: 8. Per the germline V gene, CDR1 is SQVTM and CDR2 is ANQGSEA. Written as DNA, the CDR3 is TGCAGCGTGGAGGTTCAGGGGGCAACTGAAGCTTTCTTT. Its protein is CSVEVQGATEAFF.

This chain uses TRBV4-3 with TRBJ1-1; D might be TRBD1 (5 bases). The CDR3 sequence is 13 residues long. Trimming removed 2 bases at V and 11 bases at J, with 15 bases between. Germline V gene data show CDR1 as LGHNA and CDR2 as YSLEER. The CDR3 reads CASSQINTGWAFF. CDR3 DNA: TGCGCCAGCAGCCAAATTAATACAGGCTGGGCTTTCTTT.